Shown below are 7 T cell receptor beta chains from a single sample sequenced in a study of CD8 T cells in Susac syndrome. Reverse transcription of about 0.45 to 1 ug RNA was performed with random hexamers. TCRdb processed the immunoSEQ multiplex PCR reads anew with MiXCR; each CDR3 protein has one entry. The sample has about 140,000 distinct CDR3 sequences, 94% seen once. The sample consisted of CD8+ T cells from PBMCs. The origin of the receptors is a human donor in good health.

This chain links TRBV3-1 with TRBJ1-1; TRBD1 aligns across 7 bases. The germline V gene encodes CDR1 LGHDT and CDR2 YNNKEL (reference sequence). This CDR3 is built from 16 residues. V shed 0 bases, J shed 1 base, and the junction held 5 bases outside the gene matches. This CDR3 reads CASSQEFGTENTEAFF. CDR3 DNA sequence: TGTGCCAGCAGCCAAGAGTTTGGGACAGAGAACACTGAAGCTTTCTTT. The variable domain in full, completed from reference TRBV3-1 and TRBJ1-1, reads DTAVSQTPKYLVTQMGNDKSIKCEQNLGHDTMYWYKQDSKKFLKIMFSYNNKELIINETVPNRFSPKSPDKAHLNLHINSLELGDSAVYFCASSQEFGTENTEAFFGQGTRLTVV.

The V gene is TRBV27, the J gene TRBJ1-1; D may be TRBD1 (6 bases). The CDR3 loop spans 14 amino acids. Looked up from germline, CDR1 is MNHEY and CDR2 is SMNVEV (reference sequence). The V end was cut by 9 bases, the J end by 5 bases, with 19 bases between. CDR3 region: CASYPRGVQTEAFF. The CDR3 DNA follows: TGTGCCAGTTACCCCAGGGGAGTTCAGACTGAAGCTTTCTTT.

V and J are TRBV18 and TRBJ1-1; D is unresolved. CDR1 KGHSH and CDR2 LQKENI come from the germline V gene. V lost 0 bases, J lost 0 bases, and 8 bases lay in between. The length of the CDR3 is 15 residues. This chain's CDR3 is CASSPPGLMNTEAFF. The CDR3, as DNA: TGTGCCAGCTCACCACCGGGCCTCATGAACACTGAAGCTTTCTTT.

J is TRBJ2-5 and V is TRBV4-2, with TRBD2 matching 10 bases. The germline V gene has CDR1 LGHNA and CDR2 YNFKEQ. With V trimmed by 0 bases and J by 5 bases, 3 bases remained unmatched. The CDR3 totals 15 residues. In nucleotides, the CDR3 is TGTGCCAGCAGCCAAGACGCTAGCGGGAGTGAGACCCAGTACTTC. This translates into CASSQDASGSETQYF.

This sequence joins TRBV4-3 and TRBJ1-3; D uncertain. Germline lookup yields CDR1 LGHNA and CDR2 YSLEER. The CDR3 extends over 16 amino acids. With 0 bases removed from V and 2 bases from J, the gap between germline ends came to 11 bases. The CDR3 protein is CASSQDWLLTGNTIYF. The DNA of the CDR3 is TGCGCCAGCAGCCAAGATTGGCTCCTTACTGGAAACACCATATATTTT.

This chain uses TRBV6-5 with TRBJ1-1; D is ambiguous. This CDR3 has 12 amino acids. Germline-derived CDR1 and CDR2 are MNHEY and SVGAGI. Trimming stripped 4 bases from V and 1 base from J, with 4 bases between. For the CDR3, the DNA is TGTGCCAGCAGTTGGACGAACACTGAAGCTTTCTTT. Protein sequence: CASSWTNTEAFF.

The CDR3 nucleotides read TGCAGTGCTAGTCCTACAGGGACCAACGGGGAGCTGTTTTTT. It translates to CSASPTGTNGELFF. The chain uses TRBV20-1 and TRBJ2-2; D perhaps matches TRBD1 (6 bases). This CDR3 has 14 amino acids. Germline lookup yields CDR1 DFQATT and CDR2 SNEGSKA (reference sequence). The germline V and J ends were trimmed by 3 bases and 7 bases, with 15 bases remaining between them.